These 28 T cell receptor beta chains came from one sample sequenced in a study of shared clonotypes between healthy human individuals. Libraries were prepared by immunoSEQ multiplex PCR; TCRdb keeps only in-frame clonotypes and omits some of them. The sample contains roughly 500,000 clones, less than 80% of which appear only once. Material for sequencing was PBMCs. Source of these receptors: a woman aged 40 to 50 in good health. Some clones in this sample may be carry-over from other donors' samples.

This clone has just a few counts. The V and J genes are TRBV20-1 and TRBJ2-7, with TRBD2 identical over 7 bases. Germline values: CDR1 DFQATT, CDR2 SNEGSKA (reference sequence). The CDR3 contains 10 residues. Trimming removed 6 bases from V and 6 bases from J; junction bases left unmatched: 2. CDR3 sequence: CSATGGEQYF. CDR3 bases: TGCAGTGCAACGGGGGGCGAGCAGTACTTC.

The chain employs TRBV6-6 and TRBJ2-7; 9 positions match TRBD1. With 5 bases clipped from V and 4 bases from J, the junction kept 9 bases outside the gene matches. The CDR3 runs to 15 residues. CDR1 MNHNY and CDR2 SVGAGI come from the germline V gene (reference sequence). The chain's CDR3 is CASSVSGTGSYEQYF. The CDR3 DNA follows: TGTGCCAGCAGTGTGTCCGGGACAGGGTCGTACGAGCAGTACTTC.

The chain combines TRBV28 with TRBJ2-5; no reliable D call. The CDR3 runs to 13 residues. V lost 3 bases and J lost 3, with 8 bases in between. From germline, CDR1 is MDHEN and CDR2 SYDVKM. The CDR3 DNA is TGTGCCAGCAGTTTTTTTAAAAAAGAGACCCAGTACTTC. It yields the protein CASSFFKKETQYF.

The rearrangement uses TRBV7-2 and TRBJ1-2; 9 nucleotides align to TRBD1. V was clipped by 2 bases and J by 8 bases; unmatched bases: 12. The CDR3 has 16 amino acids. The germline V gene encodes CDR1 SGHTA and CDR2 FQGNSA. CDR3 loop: CASSLSSGGQGLGYTF. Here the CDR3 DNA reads TGTGCCAGCAGCTTATCGAGTGGGGGACAGGGCTTAGGCTACACCTTC. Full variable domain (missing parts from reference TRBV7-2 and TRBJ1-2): GAGVSQSPSNKVTEKGKDVELRCDPISGHTALYWYRQSLGQGLEFLIYFQGNSAPDKSGLPSDRFSAERTGGSVSTLTIQRTQQEDSAVYLCASSLSSGGQGLGYTFGSGTRLTVV.

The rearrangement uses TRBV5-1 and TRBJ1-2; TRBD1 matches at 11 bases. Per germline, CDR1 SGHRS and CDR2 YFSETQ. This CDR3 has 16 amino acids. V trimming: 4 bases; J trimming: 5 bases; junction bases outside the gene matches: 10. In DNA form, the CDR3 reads TGCGCCAGCAGCCCCTTCCCCGGGACAGGGGGATATGGCTACACCTTC. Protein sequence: CASSPFPGTGGYGYTF.

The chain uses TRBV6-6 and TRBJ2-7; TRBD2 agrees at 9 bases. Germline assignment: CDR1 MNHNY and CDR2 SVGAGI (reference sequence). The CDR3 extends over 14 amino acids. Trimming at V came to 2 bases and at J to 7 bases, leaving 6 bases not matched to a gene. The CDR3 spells CASSYGGRALEQYF. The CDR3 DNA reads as TGTGCCAGCAGTTACGGCGGGAGGGCCTTAGAGCAGTACTTC.

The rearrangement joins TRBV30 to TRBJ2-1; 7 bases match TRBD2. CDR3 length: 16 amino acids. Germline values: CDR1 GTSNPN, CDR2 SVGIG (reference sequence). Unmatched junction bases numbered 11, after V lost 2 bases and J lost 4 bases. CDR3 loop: CAWSSPGTTHYNEQFF. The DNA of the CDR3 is TGTGCCTGGAGTTCTCCCGGGACTACCCATTACAATGAGCAGTTCTTC.

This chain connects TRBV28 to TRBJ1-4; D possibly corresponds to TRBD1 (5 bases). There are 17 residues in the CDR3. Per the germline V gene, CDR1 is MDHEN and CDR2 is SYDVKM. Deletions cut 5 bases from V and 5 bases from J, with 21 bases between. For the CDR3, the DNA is TGTGCCAGCAGTCCACCGGTACGCCAGGGAGGGAATGAAAAACTGTTTTTT. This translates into CASSPPVRQGGNEKLFF. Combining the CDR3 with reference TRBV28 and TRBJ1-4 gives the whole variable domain DVKVTQSSRYLVKRTGEKVFLECVQDMDHENMFWYRQDPGLGLRLIYFSYDVKMKEKGDIPEGYSVSREKKERFSLILESASTNQTSMYLCASSPPVRQGGNEKLFFGSGTQLSVL.

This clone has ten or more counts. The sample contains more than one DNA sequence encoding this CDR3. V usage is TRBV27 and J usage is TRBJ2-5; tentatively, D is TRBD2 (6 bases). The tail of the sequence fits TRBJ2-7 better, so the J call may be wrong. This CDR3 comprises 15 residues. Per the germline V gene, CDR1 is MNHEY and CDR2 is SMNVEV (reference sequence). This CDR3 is CASSLAGRPRYEQYF. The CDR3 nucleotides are TGTGCCAGCTCTTTGGCGGGAAGGCCCCGCTACGAGCAGTACTTC.

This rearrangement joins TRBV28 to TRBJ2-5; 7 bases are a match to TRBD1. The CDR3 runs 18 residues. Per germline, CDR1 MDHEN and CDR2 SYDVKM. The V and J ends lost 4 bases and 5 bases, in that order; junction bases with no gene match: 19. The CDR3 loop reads CASSSQTGAAINRETQYF. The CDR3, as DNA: TGTGCCAGCAGTTCCCAAACAGGGGCCGCTATCAATCGGGAGACCCAGTACTTC.

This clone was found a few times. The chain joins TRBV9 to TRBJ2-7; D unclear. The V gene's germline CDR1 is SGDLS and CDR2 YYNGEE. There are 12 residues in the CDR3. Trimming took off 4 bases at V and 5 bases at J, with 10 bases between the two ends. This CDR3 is CASSPNVHEQYF. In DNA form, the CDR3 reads TGTGCCAGCAGCCCAAACGTTCACGAGCAGTACTTC.

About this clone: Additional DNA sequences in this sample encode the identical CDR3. CDR3 nucleotide sequence: TGCGCCAGCAGCTTGGGAGCGGGAGGCACAGATACGCAGTATTTT. Protein: CASSLGAGGTDTQYF. The J gene is TRBJ2-3, the V gene TRBV5-1; 8 bases are a match to TRBD2. The germline V gene has CDR1 SGHRS and CDR2 YFSETQ. The CDR3 has 15 residues. The V and J ends lost 0 bases and 1 base, in that order; junction bases with no gene match: 1.

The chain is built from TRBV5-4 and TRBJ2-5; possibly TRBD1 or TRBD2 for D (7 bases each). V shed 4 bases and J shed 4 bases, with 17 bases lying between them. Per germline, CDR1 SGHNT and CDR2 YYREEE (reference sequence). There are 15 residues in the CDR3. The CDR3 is CASSARLAGGETQYF. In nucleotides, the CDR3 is TGTGCCAGCAGCGCCAGACTAGCAGGGGGAGAGACCCAGTACTTC. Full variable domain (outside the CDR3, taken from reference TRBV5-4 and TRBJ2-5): ETGVTQSPTHLIKTRGQQVTLRCSSQSGHNTVSWYQQALGQGPQFIFQYYREEENGRGNFPPRFSGLQFPNYSSELNVNALELDDSALYLCASSARLAGGETQYFGPGTRLLVL.

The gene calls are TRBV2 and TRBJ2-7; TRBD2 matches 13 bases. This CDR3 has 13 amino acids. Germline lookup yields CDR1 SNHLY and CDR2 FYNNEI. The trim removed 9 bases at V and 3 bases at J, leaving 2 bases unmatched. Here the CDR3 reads CARRTSGSYEQYF. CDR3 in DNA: TGTGCCAGGCGGACTAGCGGGAGCTACGAGCAGTACTTC.

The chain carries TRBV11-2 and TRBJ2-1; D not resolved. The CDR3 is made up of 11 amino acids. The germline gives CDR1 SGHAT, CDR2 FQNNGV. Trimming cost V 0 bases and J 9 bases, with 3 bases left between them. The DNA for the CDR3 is TGTGCCAGCAGCTTAGAGGGTGAGCAGTTCTTC. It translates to CASSLEGEQFF.

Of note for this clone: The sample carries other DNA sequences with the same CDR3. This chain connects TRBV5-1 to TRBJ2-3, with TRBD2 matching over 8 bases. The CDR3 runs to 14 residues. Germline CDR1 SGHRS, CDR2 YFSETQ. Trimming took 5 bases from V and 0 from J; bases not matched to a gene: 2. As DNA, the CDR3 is TGCGCCAGCAGGGCTAGCGGGAGCACAGATACGCAGTATTTT. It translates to CASRASGSTDTQYF. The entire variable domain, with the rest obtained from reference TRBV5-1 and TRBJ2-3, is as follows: KAGVTQTPRYLIKTRGQQVTLSCSPISGHRSVSWYQQTPGQGLQFLFEYFSETQRNKGNFPGRFSGRQFSNSRSEMNVSTLELGDSALYLCASRASGSTDTQYFGPGTRLTVL.

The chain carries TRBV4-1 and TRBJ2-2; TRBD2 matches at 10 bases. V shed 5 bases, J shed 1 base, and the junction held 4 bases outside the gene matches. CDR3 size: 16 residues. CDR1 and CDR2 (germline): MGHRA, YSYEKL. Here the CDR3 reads CASSTRTSGNTGELFF. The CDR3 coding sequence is TGCGCCAGCAGCACCCGGACTAGCGGGAACACCGGGGAGCTGTTTTTT.

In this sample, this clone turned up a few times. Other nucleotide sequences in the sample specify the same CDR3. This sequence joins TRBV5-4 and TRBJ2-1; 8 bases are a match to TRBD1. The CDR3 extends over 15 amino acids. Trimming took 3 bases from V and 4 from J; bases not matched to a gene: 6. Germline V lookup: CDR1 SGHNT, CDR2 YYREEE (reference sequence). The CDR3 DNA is TGTGCCAGCAGCTCCGGGACAGGAGGTTACAATGAGCAGTTCTTC. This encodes CASSSGTGGYNEQFF.

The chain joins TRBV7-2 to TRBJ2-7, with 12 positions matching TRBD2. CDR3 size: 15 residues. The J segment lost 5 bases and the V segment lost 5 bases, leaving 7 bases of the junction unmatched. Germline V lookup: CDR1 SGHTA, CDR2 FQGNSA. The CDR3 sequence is CASSLARTSGNEQYF. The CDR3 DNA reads TGTGCCAGCAGCCTCGCCCGGACTAGCGGGAACGAGCAGTACTTC.

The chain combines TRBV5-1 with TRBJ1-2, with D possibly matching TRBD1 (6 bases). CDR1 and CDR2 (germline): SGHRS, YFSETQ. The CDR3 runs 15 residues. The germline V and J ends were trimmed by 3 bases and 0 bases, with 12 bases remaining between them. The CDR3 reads CASSSGGGPNYGYTF. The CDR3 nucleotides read TGCGCCAGCAGCTCCGGTGGGGGGCCTAACTATGGCTACACCTTC.

The CDR3 DNA is TGTGCCAGCAGTTTAGCCGTGACCGCCAGCTACGAGCAGTACTTC. It encodes CASSLAVTASYEQYF. The chain employs TRBV28 and TRBJ2-7, with D hard to call. From germline, CDR1 is MDHEN and CDR2 SYDVKM. CDR3 length: 15 residues. The V gene lost 2 bases and the J gene lost 3 bases, with 14 bases spanning the gap.

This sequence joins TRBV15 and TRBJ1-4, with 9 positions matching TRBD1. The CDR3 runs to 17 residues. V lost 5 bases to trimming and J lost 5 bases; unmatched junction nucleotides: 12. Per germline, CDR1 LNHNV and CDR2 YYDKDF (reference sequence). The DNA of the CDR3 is TGTGCCACCAGCGGGGACAGGGAGGAGTTGAGAAATGAAAAACTGTTTTTT. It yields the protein CATSGDREELRNEKLFF.

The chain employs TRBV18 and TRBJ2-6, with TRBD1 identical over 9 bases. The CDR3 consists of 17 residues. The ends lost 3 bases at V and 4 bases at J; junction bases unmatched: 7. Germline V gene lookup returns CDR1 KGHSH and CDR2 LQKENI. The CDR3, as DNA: TGTGCCAGCTCACCGGGACAGGGATTTACCGGGGCCAACGTCCTGACTTTC. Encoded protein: CASSPGQGFTGANVLTF. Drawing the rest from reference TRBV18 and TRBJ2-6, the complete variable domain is NAGVMQNPRHLVRRRGQEARLRCSPMKGHSHVYWYRQLPEEGLKFMVYLQKENIIDESGMPKERFSAEFPKEGPSILRIQQVVRGDSAAYFCASSPGQGFTGANVLTFGAGSRLTVL.

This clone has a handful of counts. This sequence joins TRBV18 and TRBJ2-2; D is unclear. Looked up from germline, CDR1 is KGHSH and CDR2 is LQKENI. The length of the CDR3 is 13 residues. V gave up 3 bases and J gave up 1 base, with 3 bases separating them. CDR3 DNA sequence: TGTGCCAGCTCACCGCGGAACACCGGGGAGCTGTTTTTT. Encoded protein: CASSPRNTGELFF.

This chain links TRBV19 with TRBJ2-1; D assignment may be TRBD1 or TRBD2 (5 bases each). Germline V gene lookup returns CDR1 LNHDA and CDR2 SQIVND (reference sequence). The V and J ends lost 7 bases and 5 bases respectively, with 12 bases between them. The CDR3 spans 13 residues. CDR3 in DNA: TGTGCCAGTACCAGGGACGGAGACAATGAGCAGTTCTTC. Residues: CASTRDGDNEQFF. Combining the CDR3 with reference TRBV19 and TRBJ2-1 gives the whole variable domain DGGITQSPKYLFRKEGQNVTLSCEQNLNHDAMYWYRQDPGQGLRLIYYSQIVNDFQKGDIAEGYSVSREKKESFPLTVTSAQKNPTAFYLCASTRDGDNEQFFGPGTRLTVL.

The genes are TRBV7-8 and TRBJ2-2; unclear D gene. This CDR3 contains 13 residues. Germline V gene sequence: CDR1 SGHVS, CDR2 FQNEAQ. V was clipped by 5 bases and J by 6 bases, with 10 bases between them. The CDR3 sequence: CASSKSFSGELFF. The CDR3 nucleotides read TGTGCCAGCAGCAAGAGTTTCTCCGGGGAGCTGTTTTTT. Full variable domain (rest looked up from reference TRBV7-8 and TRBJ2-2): GAGVSQSPRYKVAKRGQDVALRCDPISGHVSLFWYQQALGQGPEFLTYFQNEAQLDKSGLPSDRFFAERPEGSVSTLKIQRTQQEDSAVYLCASSKSFSGELFFGEGSRLTVL.

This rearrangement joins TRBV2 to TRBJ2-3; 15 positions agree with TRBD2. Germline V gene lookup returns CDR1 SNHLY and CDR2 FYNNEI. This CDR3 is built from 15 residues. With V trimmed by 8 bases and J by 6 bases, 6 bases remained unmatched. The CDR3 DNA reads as TGTGCCAGCGGGGGACTAGCGGGAGGACCGGATACGCAGTATTTT. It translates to CASGGLAGGPDTQYF.

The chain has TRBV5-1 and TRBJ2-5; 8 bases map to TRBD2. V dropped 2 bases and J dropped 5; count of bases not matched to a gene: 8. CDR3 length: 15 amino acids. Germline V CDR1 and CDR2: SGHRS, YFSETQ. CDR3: CASSFLIREGETQYF. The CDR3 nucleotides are TGCGCCAGCAGCTTTCTTATCCGGGAGGGTGAGACCCAGTACTTC.